These 2 T cell receptor beta chains came from one sample sequenced in a study of a mutant IDH1 vaccine in newly diagnosed glioma. Sequenced by immunoSEQ multiplex PCR; TCRdb stores in-frame clones only, minus some. This table has 23,000 or so clones, approximately 89% appearing once. Time point given: baseline, week 1 (first vaccination visit). Treatment noted: pre-vaccination baseline after standard-of-care therapy. The sample here was PBMCs, taken from a glioma patient treated with radiotherapy, temozolomide or both. The receptors were sampled from a man aged 30-40 years with glioma.

The chain couples TRBV5-5 to TRBJ1-1, with TRBD1 identical over 7 bases. The CDR3 is 14 residues long. With V trimmed by 0 bases and J by 5 bases, 4 bases remained unmatched. CDR1 is SGHKS and CDR2 is YYEKEE in the germline V gene (reference sequence). As DNA, the CDR3 is TGTGCCAGCAGCTTGGAACAGGGGAGGACTGAAGCTTTCTTT. This sequence encodes CASSLEQGRTEAFF.

The chain combines TRBV5-4 with TRBJ1-4, with D uncertain. V was cut by 3 bases and J by 8 bases, with 23 bases left in between. Germline values: CDR1 SGHNT, CDR2 YYREEE (reference sequence). The CDR3 covers 17 residues. The CDR3 reads CASSSLGRTANNEKLFF. DNA for the CDR3: TGTGCCAGCAGCTCTCTTGGCAGGACTGCAAATAACGAAAAACTGTTTTTT.